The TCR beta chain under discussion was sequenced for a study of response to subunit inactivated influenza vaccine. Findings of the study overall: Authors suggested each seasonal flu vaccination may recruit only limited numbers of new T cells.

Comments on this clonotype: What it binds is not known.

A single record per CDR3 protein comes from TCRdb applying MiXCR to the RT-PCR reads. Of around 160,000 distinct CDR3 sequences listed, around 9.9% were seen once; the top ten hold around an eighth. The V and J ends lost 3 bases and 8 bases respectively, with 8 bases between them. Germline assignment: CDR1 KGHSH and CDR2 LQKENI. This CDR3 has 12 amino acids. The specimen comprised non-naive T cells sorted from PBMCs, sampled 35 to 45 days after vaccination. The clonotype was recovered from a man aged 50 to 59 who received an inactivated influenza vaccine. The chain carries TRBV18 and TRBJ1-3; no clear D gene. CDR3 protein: CASSPNQDTIYF. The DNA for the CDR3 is TGTGCCAGCTCACCCAACCAAGACACCATATATTTT.